This entry concerns a single T cell receptor beta chain. The data were taken from a study of blood T cell repertoires in COVID-19. Across the whole study: Collection of acute and convalescent COVID-19 samples took place in the United States, Italy and Spain.

Methods used by the authors: For nucleated cells, counts were estimated from reference gene primer amplification. The method was immunoSEQ multiplex PCR; TCRdb's version includes in-frame clones alone and lacks a portion of them. V, J and clone size were drawn from that table, and D and trimming were deduced from the DNA. The table shows about 190,000 clones, with around nine tenths occurring only once. This receptor was identified in a man aged 25 to 45 with acute or convalescent COVID-19. Sequencing was done on a sample of peripheral blood.

The CDR3 sequence: CASSIGGAQTDEQFF. The CDR3 nucleotides read TGTGCCAGTAGTATCGGGGGGGCCCAAACCGATGAGCAGTTCTTC. This chain links TRBV19 with TRBJ2-1, with 8 bases matching TRBD2. This CDR3 is built from 15 residues. The germline gives CDR1 LNHDA, CDR2 SQIVND (reference sequence). V trimming: 3 bases; J trimming: 8 bases; junction bases outside the gene matches: 9.